Listed here are 22 T cell receptor beta chains from one sample, sequenced in a study of CD8+CD57+ T cells in acquired aplastic anemia. An expansion of CD8+CD57+ cells by flow cytometry had been shown in patients chosen for sequencing. The study profiled TCR beta VDJ and CDR3 using genomic DNA as template. TCRdb re-called the reads with MiXCR, one entry per CDR3 protein. The table has roughly 250,000 distinct CDR3 sequences, approximately 79% seen once; the top ten hold 35% to 50%. Sample: sorted CD4+, CD8+, or CD8+CD57+ T cells (not recorded which) from PBMCs. These TCRs come from a human donor with aplastic anemia.

The chain couples TRBV20-1 to TRBJ1-6, with 9 bases identical to TRBD1. The CDR3 extends over 14 amino acids. Germline trimming cut 1 base from V and 9 bases from J; bases unmatched to any gene: 4. CDR1 and CDR2 (germline): DFQATT, SNEGSKA (reference sequence). CDR3 bases: TGCAGTGCTAGAGGGGGGACAGGGAGTTCACCCCTCCACTTT. This sequence encodes CSARGGTGSSPLHF.

The genes are TRBV4-2 and TRBJ2-6; D unresolved. This CDR3 is 17 amino acids long. V was trimmed by 0 bases and J by 0 bases, leaving 9 bases between them. Per germline, CDR1 LGHNA and CDR2 YNFKEQ. This CDR3 reads CASSQDRVGSGANVLTF. DNA for the CDR3: TGTGCCAGCAGCCAAGATAGGGTCGGCTCTGGGGCCAACGTCCTGACTTTC.

This clonotype has only a few counts. This chain links TRBV11-3 with TRBJ1-1; 9 bases fit TRBD1. The CDR3 spans 15 residues. Trimming at V came to 3 bases and at J to 1 base, leaving 3 bases not matched to a gene. Per the germline V gene, CDR1 is SGHNT and CDR2 is YENEEA. In DNA form, the CDR3 reads TGTGCCAGCAGCTTGGGACAGGGAGGGAACACTGAAGCTTTCTTT. This encodes CASSLGQGGNTEAFF. Combining the CDR3 with reference TRBV11-3 and TRBJ1-1 gives the whole variable domain EAGVVQSPRYKIIEKKQPVAFWCNPISGHNTLYWYLQNLGQGPELLIRYENEEAVDDSQLPKDRFSAERLKGVDSTLKIQPAELGDSAVYLCASSLGQGGNTEAFFGQGTRLTVV.

Turning to this clonotype: Given the absence of the conserved phenylalanine or tryptophan at the CDR3 end, a read error is likely. It is unclear where the CDR3 begins or ends on the DNA, so no DNA is shown, and the CDR3 is as TCRdb lists it. The chain is built from TRBV2 and TRBJ1-1; the table's D call TRBD1 went unverified against the DNA. A total of 15 residues make up the CDR3, ends included. Germline V gene lookup returns CDR1 SNHLY and CDR2 FYNNEI. The CDR3 sequence is CASSDAHTKKPQHFV.

This clonotype was counted between two and nine times. J is TRBJ2-3 and V is TRBV9; D is unclear. The length of the CDR3 is 12 residues. Germline CDR1 SGDLS, CDR2 YYNGEE. V was shortened by 5 bases and J by 1 base, with 5 bases between the two germline ends. The CDR3 nucleotides are TGTGCCAGCAGTTTACGCACAGATACGCAGTATTTT. It translates to CASSLRTDTQYF.

To note about this clonotype: Since no conserved phenylalanine or tryptophan closes the CDR3, a read error is the likely cause. It is unclear where the CDR3 begins or ends on the DNA, so no DNA is shown, and the CDR3 is as TCRdb lists it. The J gene is TRBJ2-3, the V gene TRBV7-9. With termini counted, the CDR3 has 14 amino acids. Germline lookup yields CDR1 SEHNR and CDR2 FQNEAQ (reference sequence). The CDR3: CASRETQETQYFYL.

The V and J genes are TRBV4-1 and TRBJ1-2, with D tentatively TRBD1 (5 bases). This CDR3 comprises 13 residues. The germline V gene encodes CDR1 MGHRA and CDR2 YSYEKL. Trimming took off 2 bases at V and 6 bases at J, with 10 bases between the two ends. The CDR3 sequence: CASSQIGGDGYTF. CDR3 bases: TGCGCCAGCAGCCAAATAGGAGGGGATGGCTACACCTTC.

A word on this clonotype: Sequence at one end of the junction differs from germline and may be a read error. CDR3 coding DNA: TGTGCCAGCAGCGTGCCGGGCAGAGTTGATTCGCCCAAATTT. The encoded protein is CASSVPGRVDSPKF. This chain links TRBV7-9 with TRBJ2-3, with D uncertain. Germline assignment: CDR1 SEHNR and CDR2 FQNEAQ (reference sequence). The CDR3 is 14 amino acids.

For this clonotype: One junction end disagrees with the germline gene, perhaps due to a read error. The chain joins TRBV9 to TRBJ2-3, with D possibly TRBD2 on 6 matching bases. CDR3 size: 13 residues. Germline V gene lookup returns CDR1 SGDLS and CDR2 YYNGEE. CDR3 sequence reads: CASGAGSTDTKYF. The CDR3 coding sequence is TGTGCCAGCGGCGCCGGGAGCACAGATACGAAGTATTTT.

V and J are TRBV9 and TRBJ2-5, with D perhaps being TRBD1 or TRBD2 (6 bases each). This CDR3 region has 13 residues. The ends were cut back, 3 bases at V and 4 bases at J, with 10 bases in the middle. Germline CDR1 reads SGDLS; CDR2 reads YYNGEE. The CDR3 is CASSGGAIETQYF. In DNA form, the CDR3 reads TGTGCCAGCAGCGGGGGGGCCATAGAGACCCAGTACTTC.

The chain joins TRBV7-2 to TRBJ2-5; the D call may be TRBD1 or TRBD2 (5 bases each). This CDR3 spans 14 amino acids. The V end lost 5 bases, the J end lost 13 bases, and 23 bases lay between the germline ends. Germline-derived CDR1 and CDR2 are SGHTA and FQGNSA. The CDR3 DNA sequence: TGTGCCAGCAGCAGAGGACGGGACCCAAACTACCGGTACTTC. This gives the protein CASSRGRDPNYRYF.

The chain uses TRBV2 and TRBJ2-3; D is uncertain. The J call may be in error: the DNA end matches TRBJ1-1 better. This CDR3 spans 14 amino acids. Germline CDR1 SNHLY, CDR2 FYNNEI. The CDR3 DNA reads as TGTGCCAGCATCAAGGCGGCGGATCCGGATAAAGCTTTCTTT. This gives the protein CASIKAADPDKAFF.

As concerns this clonotype: The conserved final phenylalanine or tryptophan is absent from the CDR3, which likely points to a read error. No DNA is shown, since the ends of the CDR3 on it are uncertain; the CDR3 is the one TCRdb lists. V is TRBV7-2 and J is TRBJ2-3; the listed D gene, TRBD1, was not tested against the DNA. CDR1 is SGHTA, CDR2 FQGNSA, per germline. The CDR3 is 12 residues long, ends included. The CDR3 here is CASSNGQGSQDI.

The rearrangement uses TRBV2 and TRBJ2-1; D unresolved. The germline gives CDR1 SNHLY, CDR2 FYNNEI. The V gene lost 6 bases and the J gene lost 9 bases, with 15 bases spanning the gap. CDR3 length: 13 amino acids. The DNA for the CDR3 is TGTGCCAGCAGCCTCCGCTCCTCCACTGAGCAGTTCTTC. It yields the protein CASSLRSSTEQFF.

A word on this clonotype: Compared with germline, one end of the junction differs, possibly owing to a read error. V usage is TRBV7-9 and J usage is TRBJ2-5, with 9 bases aligning to TRBD2. The CDR3 extends over 14 amino acids. Germline lookup yields CDR1 SEHNR and CDR2 FQNEAQ (reference sequence). The CDR3 loop is CATSFESSGGSDEF. The CDR3 DNA reads as TGTGCCACCAGCTTTGAAAGCAGCGGGGGGAGCGATGAGTTC.

Turning to this clonotype: Since no conserved phenylalanine or tryptophan closes the CDR3, a read error is the likely cause. No DNA is shown, since the ends of the CDR3 on it are uncertain; the CDR3 is the one TCRdb lists. The chain carries TRBV7-8 and TRBJ2-3. The CDR3 spans 13 residues, counting both ends. The germline gives CDR1 SGHVS, CDR2 FQNEAQ. The CDR3 region is CASGVGGTGTRYA.

The chain joins TRBV14 to TRBJ2-5; 8 nucleotides align to TRBD1. CDR1 is SGHDN, CDR2 FVKESK, per germline. The CDR3 spans 16 residues. With V trimmed by 0 bases and J by 4 bases, 7 bases remained unmatched. In DNA, the CDR3 is TGTGCCAGCAGCCAAGATCCGACAGGGGACGGAGAGACCCAGTACTTC. It specifies CASSQDPTGDGETQYF. Using reference TRBV14 and TRBJ2-5 for the parts outside the CDR3, the full variable domain is EAGVTQFPSHSVIEKGQTVTLRCDPISGHDNLYWYRRVMGKEIKFLLHFVKESKQDESGMPNNRFLAERTGGTYSTLKVQPAELEDSGVYFCASSQDPTGDGETQYFGPGTRLLVL.

This clonotype was found a few times. The CDR3 protein is CAISQGDLNNQDEQFF. As DNA, the CDR3 is TGTGCCATCAGCCAGGGGGACCTTAACAATCAGGATGAGCAGTTCTTC. J is TRBJ2-1 and V is TRBV10-3, with 7 bases aligning to TRBD1. Germline values: CDR1 ENHRY, CDR2 SYGVKD. Unmatched junction bases numbered 16, after V lost 6 bases and J lost 8 bases. The CDR3 has 16 amino acids.

With respect to this clonotype: Compared with germline, one end of the junction differs, possibly owing to a read error. The J gene is TRBJ2-1, the V gene TRBV24-1, with D possibly being TRBD2 (5 bases). Germline V gene sequence: CDR1 KGHDR, CDR2 SFDVKD. The CDR3 covers 14 residues. CDR3 in amino acids: CATGTTGSTDEEFF. For the CDR3, the DNA is TGTGCCACCGGTACTACTGGGAGTACGGATGAGGAGTTCTTC.

The V and J genes are TRBV7-3 and TRBJ2-3, with 11 bases identical to TRBD1. The germline V gene encodes CDR1 SGHTA and CDR2 FQGTGA. The trim removed 6 bases at V and 13 bases at J, leaving 9 bases unmatched. This CDR3 spans 13 amino acids. The CDR3 DNA is TGTGCCAGCAGGTACGGGGGGACAGGGGGAGAGTATTTT. It specifies CASRYGGTGGEYF. Based on the CDR3 plus reference TRBV7-3 and TRBJ2-3, the full variable domain is GAGVSQTPSNKVTEKGKYVELRCDPISGHTALYWYRQSLGQGPEFLIYFQGTGAADDSGLPNDRFFAVRPEGSVSTLKIQRTERGDSAVYLCASRYGGTGGEYFGPGTRLTVL.

V is TRBV6-6 and J is TRBJ2-7, with D possibly matching TRBD1 (6 bases). The CDR3 has 16 amino acids. V dropped 2 bases and J dropped 0 bases, with 14 bases sitting between them. The germline V gene encodes CDR1 MNHNY and CDR2 SVGAGI (reference sequence). CDR3 amino acids: CASSYLRQGISYEQYV. CDR3 bases: TGTGCCAGCAGTTACCTCCGGCAGGGGATCTCCTACGAGCAGTACGTC.

This clonotype was recorded at least ten times. A much larger clone sits a single nucleotide away, making a read error possible. This chain uses TRBV11-3 with TRBJ2-3; perhaps TRBD1 as D (6 bases). Germline loops: CDR1 SGHNT, CDR2 YENEEA. The CDR3 extends over 13 amino acids. Here the CDR3 reads CASSLDLTGTQYF. The CDR3 DNA reads TGTGCCAGCAGCTTAGATCTGACAGGTACGCAGTATTTT.